This paragraph covers one TCR beta chain sequence. Its antigen is currently unknown. Generated by immunoSEQ multiplex PCR, the TCRdb table keeps only in-frame clones and is missing some. The table records approximately 17,000 clones, approximately 81% of them present only once. The data belong to a study of CD4 T cells in relation to SARS-CoV-2 and coronaviruses. As for the study in general: PBMCs were cultured with antigen for roughly nine days before TCR beta sequencing. The negative reference was HIV-1 Nef peptide pool or peptide-free culture.

CD4+ T cells from unexposed donors were obtained before the COVID-19 pandemic (2011-2018). CD4+ T cells were isolated from the cells after around eleven days of culture. Testing used SARS-CoV-2 S/N and four cold-coronavirus spikes on unexposed-donor CD4+ T cells, cells permitting. This clonotype was sampled from a human donor in good health. The specimen was CD4+ T cells from PBMCs, cultured in vitro.

The CDR3 here is CASSPRTGYDTEAFF. DNA of the CDR3: TGTGCCAGCAGCCCCCGGACAGGGTACGACACTGAAGCTTTCTTT. The V and J genes are TRBV11-2 and TRBJ1-1, with TRBD1 matching over 8 bases. The CDR3 is 15 residues long. Germline CDR1 is SGHAT and CDR2 is FQNNGV. J was trimmed by 3 bases and V by 5 bases; bases with no gene match: 8.